Below are 19 T cell receptor beta chains sequenced from a single sample in a study of T-cell memory formation after mild COVID-19. Via MiXCR, TCRdb re-called the 5' RACE reads, giving one row per CDR3 protein. The data contain about 290,000 distinct CDR3 sequences, roughly 18% of them singletons. The sequenced sample was PBMCs or a T cell subset sorted from them (not recorded which). The receptors come from a young man who had mild COVID-19 (a few samples of this study predate the infection). Cell type and time point are not known.

This chain links TRBV5-1 with TRBJ2-5; 7 bases are shared with TRBD1. V was clipped by 2 bases and J by 7 bases; unmatched bases: 11. CDR1 is SGHRS and CDR2 is YFSETQ in the germline V gene. The CDR3 covers 15 residues. The CDR3 DNA reads as TGCGCCAGCAGCTTAAGGGACAGCCTGGATCCGACCCAGTACTTC. Its translation is CASSLRDSLDPTQYF.

This clonotype was seen a handful of times. This chain links TRBV15 with TRBJ1-5; D might be TRBD1 (5 bases). The length of the CDR3 is 13 residues. Germline V CDR1 and CDR2: LNHNV, YYDKDF (reference sequence). Trimming cost V 0 bases and J 7 bases, with 7 bases left between them. The CDR3 sequence is CATSREGGQPQHF. The CDR3, as DNA: TGTGCCACCAGCAGAGAGGGGGGGCAGCCCCAGCATTTT.

CDR3 in DNA: TGTGCCAGCAGCGACACGCCCCAGGCAGCTTATGGCTACACCTTC. Protein sequence: CASSDTPQAAYGYTF. This sequence joins TRBV7-8 and TRBJ1-2; D uncertain. The germline gives CDR1 SGHVS, CDR2 FQNEAQ. The V end lost 5 bases, the J end lost 5 bases, and 18 bases lay between the germline ends. The length of the CDR3 is 15 residues.

This clonotype occurred a few times. This sequence joins TRBV6-5 and TRBJ1-2; tentatively, D is TRBD1 (5 bases). Deletions cut 8 bases from V and 0 bases from J, with 10 bases between. This CDR3 comprises 13 residues. Germline values: CDR1 MNHEY, CDR2 SVGAGI. The CDR3 loop is CASGRDSNYGYTF. CDR3 nucleotides: TGTGCCAGCGGAAGGGACTCTAACTATGGCTACACCTTC.

The table lists this clonotype with a few counts. This chain joins TRBV7-2 and TRBJ1-6; 8 nucleotides line up with TRBD1. Per the germline V gene, CDR1 is SGHTA and CDR2 is FQGNSA. V lost 0 bases to trimming and J lost 13 bases; unmatched junction nucleotides: 8. The CDR3 extends over 15 amino acids. CDR3 amino acids: CASSLAVGQGAPLHF. CDR3 DNA sequence: TGTGCCAGCAGCTTAGCGGTTGGACAGGGTGCGCCCCTCCACTTT.

In this sample, this clonotype turned up a few times. This chain's CDR3 is CAWSSTGYTEAFF. The CDR3 DNA sequence: TGTGCCTGGAGTTCGACAGGGTACACTGAAGCTTTCTTT. The chain has TRBV30 and TRBJ1-1; 7 bases agree with TRBD1. With V trimmed by 2 bases and J by 3 bases, 3 bases remained unmatched. Per germline, CDR1 GTSNPN and CDR2 SVGIG (reference sequence). The CDR3 length is 13 residues.

The CDR3 here is CASSQDIERYEQFF. For the CDR3, the DNA is TGCGCCAGCAGCCAAGATATCGAGCGCTATGAGCAGTTCTTC. V usage is TRBV4-3 and J usage is TRBJ2-1; D is ambiguous. This CDR3 has 14 amino acids. CDR1 is LGHNA and CDR2 is YSLEER in the germline V gene. V was trimmed by 0 bases and J by 8 bases, leaving 11 bases between them.

The chain joins TRBV14 to TRBJ2-4, with D possibly being TRBD1 or TRBD2 (6 bases each). Germline V gene sequence: CDR1 SGHDN, CDR2 FVKESK. Trimming shortened V by 2 bases and J by 13 bases, and 12 bases separated the two germline ends. The CDR3 loop spans 12 amino acids. DNA for the CDR3: TGTGCCAGCAGCCAACCGGGGGCACTGCAGTACTTC. Translated: CASSQPGALQYF.

This clonotype came up many times. One junction end disagrees with the germline gene, perhaps due to a read error. The V call is TRBV7-7, the J call TRBJ2-1; no definite D call. This CDR3 is 13 amino acids long. Per the germline V gene, CDR1 is SSHAT and CDR2 is FNYEAQ (reference sequence). The DNA for the CDR3 is TGTGCTAGCAGCCCGGGCCATGACAATGAGCAGTTCTTC. This translates into CASSPGHDNEQFF.

The V call is TRBV7-2, the J call TRBJ1-5; D is ambiguous. The CDR3 loop spans 16 amino acids. Germline CDR1 and CDR2: SGHTA and FQGNSA. The ends were cut back, 2 bases at V and 0 bases at J, with 11 bases in the middle. The DNA for the CDR3 is TGTGCCAGCAGCTTATGGGAAGGTTATAGCAATCAGCCCCAGCATTTT. It is translated as CASSLWEGYSNQPQHF.

This clonotype was observed a few times. The chain employs TRBV29-1 and TRBJ2-1; 9 bases match TRBD2. Germline CDR1 is SQVTM and CDR2 is ANQGSEA. The J segment lost 5 bases and the V segment lost 3 bases, leaving 11 bases of the junction unmatched. This CDR3 region has 16 residues. CDR3 loop: CSVEGAEAGGHNEQFF. Here the CDR3 DNA reads TGCAGCGTTGAGGGGGCCGAAGCGGGGGGCCACAATGAGCAGTTCTTC.

This clonotype has only a few counts. The rearrangement joins TRBV7-9 to TRBJ2-2; D possibly matches TRBD1 or TRBD2 (7 bases each). The CDR3 length is 16 residues. Germline lookup yields CDR1 SEHNR and CDR2 FQNEAQ (reference sequence). Trimming shortened V by 5 bases and J by 3 bases, and 16 bases separated the two germline ends. As DNA, the CDR3 is TGTGCCAGCAGCCCCGCCAGGGGGGGACACACCGGGGAGCTGTTTTTT. Its translation: CASSPARGGHTGELFF.

The gene calls are TRBV9 and TRBJ1-2; no clear D. The CDR3 covers 14 residues. Germline V gene data show CDR1 as SGDLS and CDR2 as YYNGEE. The V and J ends lost 0 bases and 4 bases respectively, with 10 bases between them. This chain's CDR3 is CASSVEAHPYGYTF. The CDR3 nucleotides are TGTGCCAGCAGCGTAGAAGCACACCCCTATGGCTACACCTTC.

This clonotype was seen a handful of times. The V call is TRBV5-1, the J call TRBJ2-2, with unresolved D. The CDR3 sequence is 14 residues long. Germline V gives CDR1 SGHRS, CDR2 YFSETQ. Trimming removed 2 bases at V and 3 bases at J, with 8 bases between. CDR3 nucleotides: TGCGCCAGCAGCTTTAACGGGCACACCGGGGAGCTGTTTTTT. Translating it yields CASSFNGHTGELFF.

This clonotype has just a few counts. The chain couples TRBV30 to TRBJ2-7; D is unresolved. The CDR3 has 15 residues. Germline V lookup: CDR1 GTSNPN, CDR2 SVGIG (reference sequence). The ends were cut back, 6 bases at V and 6 bases at J, with 24 bases in the middle. The CDR3 DNA sequence: TGTGCCTGCTCCCTCAGGCCTCACCCTATTTCCGAGCAGTACTTC. This translates into CACSLRPHPISEQYF.

This clonotype was observed a few times. This chain connects TRBV7-3 to TRBJ2-1, with a weak D call TRBD2 (6 bases). The CDR3 has 13 residues. Germline assignment: CDR1 SGHTA and CDR2 FQGTGA. Trimming stripped 3 bases from V and 8 bases from J, with 11 bases between. This CDR3 is CASSLGGDDEQFF. Here the CDR3 DNA reads TGTGCCAGCAGCTTGGGGGGAGATGATGAGCAGTTCTTC.

The chain recombines TRBV19 with TRBJ2-2; possible D gene TRBD2, 5 bases. Trimming removed 7 bases at V and 5 bases at J, with 17 bases between. This CDR3 contains 15 residues. CDR1 and CDR2 from the germline V gene are LNHDA and SQIVND (reference sequence). The chain's CDR3 is CASTPFGVSTGELFF. For the CDR3, the DNA is TGTGCCAGTACCCCATTCGGGGTCTCGACCGGGGAGCTGTTTTTT.

This clonotype was observed a few times. This chain links TRBV3-1 with TRBJ2-7; D is undetermined. Germline lookup yields CDR1 LGHDT and CDR2 YNNKEL (reference sequence). This CDR3 contains 13 residues. Trimming stripped 1 base from V and 7 bases from J, with 11 bases between. The CDR3 loop reads CASSQGLLGEQYV. The CDR3 DNA reads as TGTGCCAGCAGCCAAGGACTTTTGGGGGAGCAGTACGTC.

This clonotype turned up a few times. The CDR3 DNA sequence: TGTGCCTGGAGTCGGGACGGCTATGGCTACACCTTC. As protein: CAWSRDGYGYTF. This chain joins TRBV30 and TRBJ1-2, with D perhaps matching TRBD1 (5 bases). Germline values: CDR1 GTSNPN, CDR2 SVGIG (reference sequence). The CDR3 extends over 12 amino acids. The germline V and J ends were trimmed by 2 bases and 4 bases, with 8 bases remaining between them.